Listed below are T cell receptor beta chains from one sample, sequenced in a study of blood T cell repertoires in COVID-19. TCRdb's copy holds only in-frame clones and misses some; the assay was immunoSEQ multiplex PCR. Among some 150,000 clones listed, 70% to 85% were seen once. Sequencing was carried out using peripheral blood. The source of these receptors is a woman aged 60-75 years with acute or convalescent COVID-19. Each CDR3 is given with its conserved first and last residue. D genes are given only for firm matches. Some rows mark clone size as missing; the rest say once, few, many or name a class of expanded clone.

j_call | d_call | v_call | clone_size | cdr3_nt | cdr3_aa
TRBJ1-2 | TRBD1 | TRBV25-1 | - | TGTGCCAGCAGTGACGGGGGGGGACAGATCTATGGCTACACCTTC | CASSDGGGQIYGYTF
TRBJ2-1 | TRBD2 | TRBV3-1/TRBV3-2 | - | TGTGCCAGCAGCCAAGATCGGCTAGCGGGGGACAATGAGCAGTTCTTC | CASSQDRLAGDNEQFF
TRBJ1-2 | - | TRBV5-8 | - | TGTGCCAGCAGCTTGGTAGCTGGCGTCTATGGCTACACCTTC | CASSLVAGVYGYTF
TRBJ2-2 | TRBD1 | TRBV6-1 | - | TGTGCCAGCAGTGAACCCCTGGGACAGGGGTTTGCTAAGGGGGAGCTGTTTTTT | CASSEPLGQGFAKGELFF
TRBJ2-1 | TRBD2 | TRBV4-1 | - | TGCGCCAGCAGCCAGCCTAGCGGGGGCGCGAATGAGCAGTTCTTC | CASSQPSGGANEQFF
TRBJ1-1 | TRBD1 | TRBV5-5 | - | TGTGCCAGCAGCTTTGGACAGGGGTTCGCGGCTTTCTTT | CASSFGQGFAAFF
TRBJ2-4 | - | TRBV27 | - | TGTGCCAGAGTGCGGGGATGTGCCAAAAACATTCAGTACTTC | CARVRGCAKNIQYF
TRBJ2-7 | - | TRBV3-1/TRBV3-2 | - | TGTGCCAGCAGCTCCCAGGGGACGCTCTACGAGCAGTACTTC | CASSSQGTLYEQYF
TRBJ2-3 | TRBD2 | TRBV7-9 | - | TGTGCCAGCAGCATAGCGGGGAGCGCAGATACGCAGTATTTT | CASSIAGSADTQYF
TRBJ1-5 | - | TRBV19 | - | TGTGCCAGTAGTCTAGGGCACAGCAATCAGCCCCAGCATTTT | CASSLGHSNQPQHF
TRBJ1-5 | - | TRBV6-5 | - | TGTGCCAGCAGTTTCGGACAGAGGGGGGGACCCCAGCATTTT | CASSFGQRGGPQHF
TRBJ1-6 | - | TRBV19 | - | TGTGCCAGCCGAGGAAATTATAATTCACCCCTCCACTTT | CASRGNYNSPLHF
TRBJ1-2 | - | TRBV20-1 | few | TGCAGTGCTAGTAGACAAGGTTGGAACTATGGCTACACCTTC | CSASRQGWNYGYTF
TRBJ2-5 | - | TRBV5-1 | - | TGCGCCAGCAGCTTGGGAGGTTCTGGGAGGCCCCAAGAGACCCAGTACTTC | CASSLGGSGRPQETQYF
TRBJ1-5 | - | TRBV7-3 | - | TGTGCCAGCGCACCGGGGGGGAATCAGCCCCAGCATTTT | CASAPGGNQPQHF
TRBJ2-7 | - | TRBV6-5 | - | TGTGCCAGCACCCAGGGGATGGTTCGTGAGCAGTACTTC | CASTQGMVREQYF
TRBJ1-2 | TRBD1 | TRBV6-5 | - | TGTGCCAGCAGTTACTCGACTCCCGGGACAGGCTATGGCTACACCTTC | CASSYSTPGTGYGYTF
TRBJ2-6 | - | TRBV14 | - | TGTGCCAGCAGCCAACGGTCCTCTGGGGCCAACGTCCTGACTTTC | CASSQRSSGANVLTF
TRBJ2-1 | TRBD1 | TRBV4-1 | once | TGCGCCAGCAGCCAGGCGTTGATTCCGACAGGGACAAGATCCTACAATGAGCAGTTCTTC | CASSQALIPTGTRSYNEQFF
TRBJ2-5 | - | TRBV7-9 | - | TGTGCCAGCAGCTTAGAGGAGGTTCAAGAGACCCAGTACTTC | CASSLEEVQETQYF
TRBJ2-2 | TRBD1 | TRBV18 | - | TGTGCCAGCTCACCCATAGGACAGGCGGTGTCCGGGGAGCTGTTTTTT | CASSPIGQAVSGELFF
TRBJ1-1 | TRBD1 | TRBV5-1 | - | TGCGCCAGCAGCAAGGGACAGGCCGGGTGGACGAACACTGAAGCTTTCTTT | CASSKGQAGWTNTEAFF
TRBJ1-1 | - | TRBV13 | - | TGTGCCAGCAGCTTATCAAGGGGGGGAACTGAAGCTTTCTTT | CASSLSRGGTEAFF
TRBJ1-2 | TRBD1 | TRBV2 | - | TGTGCCAGCAGTGAGACAGGGTTAGGTGGCTACACCTTC | CASSETGLGGYTF
TRBJ2-2 | - | TRBV19 | - | TGTGCCAGTAAATCGATCCAGACGAACACCGGGGAGCTGTTTTTT | CASKSIQTNTGELFF
TRBJ1-1 | - | TRBV30 | - | TGTGCCTGCGGTAGGAGGGGATCTGAAGCTTTCTTT | CACGRRGSEAFF
TRBJ1-2 | - | TRBV28 | - | TGTGCCAGCAGCCACGACCTATTACGGTGGGACACCTCCTATGGCTACACCTTC | CASSHDLLRWDTSYGYTF